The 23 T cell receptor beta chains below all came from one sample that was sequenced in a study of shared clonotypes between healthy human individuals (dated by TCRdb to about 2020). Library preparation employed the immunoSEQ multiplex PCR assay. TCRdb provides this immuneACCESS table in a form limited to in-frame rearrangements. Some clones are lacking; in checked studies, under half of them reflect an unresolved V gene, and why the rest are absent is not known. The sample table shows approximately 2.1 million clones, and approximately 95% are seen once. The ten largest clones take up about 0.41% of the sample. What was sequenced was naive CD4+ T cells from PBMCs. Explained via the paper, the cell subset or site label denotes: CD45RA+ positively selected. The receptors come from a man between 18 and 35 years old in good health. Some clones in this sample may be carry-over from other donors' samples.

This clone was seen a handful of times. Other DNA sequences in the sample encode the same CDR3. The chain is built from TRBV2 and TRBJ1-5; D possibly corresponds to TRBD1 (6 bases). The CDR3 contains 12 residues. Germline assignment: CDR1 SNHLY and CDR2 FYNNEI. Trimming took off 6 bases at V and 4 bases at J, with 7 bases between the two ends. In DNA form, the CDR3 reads TGTGCCAGCAGGGACAGAAATCAGCCCCAGCATTTT. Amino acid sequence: CASRDRNQPQHF.

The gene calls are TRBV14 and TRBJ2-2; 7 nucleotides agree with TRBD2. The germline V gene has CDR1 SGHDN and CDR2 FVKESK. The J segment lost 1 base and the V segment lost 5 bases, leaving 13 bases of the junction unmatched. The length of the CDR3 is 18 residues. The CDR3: CASSFRPTSRRNTGELFF. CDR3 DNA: TGTGCCAGCAGCTTCAGGCCGACTAGCAGACGGAACACCGGGGAGCTGTTTTTT.

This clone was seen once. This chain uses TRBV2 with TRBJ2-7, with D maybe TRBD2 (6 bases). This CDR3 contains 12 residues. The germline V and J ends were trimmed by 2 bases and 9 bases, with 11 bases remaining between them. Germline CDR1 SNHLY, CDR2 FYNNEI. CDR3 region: CASSEYSGRQYF. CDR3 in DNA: TGTGCCAGCAGTGAATATAGCGGCCGGCAGTACTTC.

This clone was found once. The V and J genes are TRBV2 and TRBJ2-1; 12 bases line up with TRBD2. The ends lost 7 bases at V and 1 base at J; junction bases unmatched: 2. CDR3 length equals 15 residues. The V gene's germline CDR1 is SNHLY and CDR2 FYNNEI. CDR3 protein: CASKGTSGSYNEQFF. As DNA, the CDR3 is TGTGCCAGCAAGGGGACTAGCGGGTCCTACAATGAGCAGTTCTTC.

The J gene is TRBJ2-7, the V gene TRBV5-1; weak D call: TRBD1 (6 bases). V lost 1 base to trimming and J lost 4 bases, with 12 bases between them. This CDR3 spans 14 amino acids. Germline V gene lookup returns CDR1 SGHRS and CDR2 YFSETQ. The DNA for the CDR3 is TGCGCCAGCAGCTTGTCGAATAGGGGGTACGAGCAGTACTTC. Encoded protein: CASSLSNRGYEQYF.

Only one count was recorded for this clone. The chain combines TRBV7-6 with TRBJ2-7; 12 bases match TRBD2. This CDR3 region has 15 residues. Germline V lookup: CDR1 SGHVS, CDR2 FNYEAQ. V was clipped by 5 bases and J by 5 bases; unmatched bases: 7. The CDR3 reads CASSLGLAGIDEQYF. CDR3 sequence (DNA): TGTGCCAGCAGCCTGGGACTAGCGGGTATCGACGAGCAGTACTTC.

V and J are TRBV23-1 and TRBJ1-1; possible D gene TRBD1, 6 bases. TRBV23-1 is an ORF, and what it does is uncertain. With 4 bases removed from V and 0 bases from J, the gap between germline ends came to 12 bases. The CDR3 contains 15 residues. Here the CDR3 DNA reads TGCGCCAGCAGTCCCTGGACAGACGTGAACACTGAAGCTTTCTTT. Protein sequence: CASSPWTDVNTEAFF.

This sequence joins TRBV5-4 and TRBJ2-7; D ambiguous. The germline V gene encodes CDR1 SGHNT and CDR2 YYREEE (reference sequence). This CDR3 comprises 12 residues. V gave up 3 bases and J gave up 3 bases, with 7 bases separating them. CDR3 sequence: CASSWGGYEQYF. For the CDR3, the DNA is TGTGCCAGCAGCTGGGGTGGCTACGAGCAGTACTTC.

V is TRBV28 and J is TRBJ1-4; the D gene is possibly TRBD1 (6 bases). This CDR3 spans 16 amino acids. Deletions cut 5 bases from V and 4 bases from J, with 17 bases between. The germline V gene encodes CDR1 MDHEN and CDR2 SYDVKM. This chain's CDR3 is CASSPSGANSNEKLFF. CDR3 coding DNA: TGTGCCAGCAGTCCATCGGGGGCAAACAGTAATGAAAAACTGTTTTTT. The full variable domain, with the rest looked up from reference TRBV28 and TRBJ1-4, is DVKVTQSSRYLVKRTGEKVFLECVQDMDHENMFWYRQDPGLGLRLIYFSYDVKMKEKGDIPEGYSVSREKKERFSLILESASTNQTSMYLCASSPSGANSNEKLFFGSGTQLSVL.

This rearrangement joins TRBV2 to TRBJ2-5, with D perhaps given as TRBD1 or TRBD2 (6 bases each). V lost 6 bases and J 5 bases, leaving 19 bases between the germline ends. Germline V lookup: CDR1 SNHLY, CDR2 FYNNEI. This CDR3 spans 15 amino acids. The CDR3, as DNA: TGTGCCAGCAGCCTAGGGGGGACGAGGGCTGAGACCCAGTACTTC. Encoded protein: CASSLGGTRAETQYF.

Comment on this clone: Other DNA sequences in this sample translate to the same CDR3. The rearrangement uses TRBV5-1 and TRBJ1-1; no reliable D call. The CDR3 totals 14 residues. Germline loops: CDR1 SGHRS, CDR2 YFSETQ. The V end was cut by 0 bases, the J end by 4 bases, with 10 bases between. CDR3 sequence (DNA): TGCGCCAGCAGCTTGGGTACGATAGGCACTGAAGCTTTCTTT. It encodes CASSLGTIGTEAFF. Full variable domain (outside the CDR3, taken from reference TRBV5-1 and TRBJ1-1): KAGVTQTPRYLIKTRGQQVTLSCSPISGHRSVSWYQQTPGQGLQFLFEYFSETQRNKGNFPGRFSGRQFSNSRSEMNVSTLELGDSALYLCASSLGTIGTEAFFGQGTRLTVV.

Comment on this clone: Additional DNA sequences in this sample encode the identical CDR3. This CDR3 reads CASSLGGGLNEKLFF. The DNA of the CDR3 is TGTGCCAGCAGTTTAGGGGGAGGGCTTAATGAAAAACTGTTTTTT. The gene calls are TRBV28 and TRBJ1-4, with D possibly matching TRBD1 (5 bases). CDR3 length equals 15 residues. Germline CDR1 is MDHEN and CDR2 is SYDVKM. The V gene lost 2 bases and the J gene lost 4 bases, with 11 bases spanning the gap.

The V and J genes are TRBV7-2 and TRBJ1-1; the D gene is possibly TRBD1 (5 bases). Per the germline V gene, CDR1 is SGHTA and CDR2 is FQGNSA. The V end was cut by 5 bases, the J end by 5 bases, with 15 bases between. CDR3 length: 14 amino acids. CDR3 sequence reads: CASSRGGWETEAFF. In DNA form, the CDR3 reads TGTGCCAGCAGCAGGGGAGGGTGGGAGACTGAAGCTTTCTTT. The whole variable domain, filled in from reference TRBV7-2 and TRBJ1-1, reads GAGVSQSPSNKVTEKGKDVELRCDPISGHTALYWYRQSLGQGLEFLIYFQGNSAPDKSGLPSDRFSAERTGGSVSTLTIQRTQQEDSAVYLCASSRGGWETEAFFGQGTRLTVV.

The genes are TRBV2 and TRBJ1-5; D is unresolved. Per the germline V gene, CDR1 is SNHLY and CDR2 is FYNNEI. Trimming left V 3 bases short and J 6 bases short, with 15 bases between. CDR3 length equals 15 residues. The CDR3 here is CASSEEAGVFQPQHF. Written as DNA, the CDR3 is TGTGCCAGCAGTGAGGAGGCCGGCGTTTTTCAGCCCCAGCATTTT.

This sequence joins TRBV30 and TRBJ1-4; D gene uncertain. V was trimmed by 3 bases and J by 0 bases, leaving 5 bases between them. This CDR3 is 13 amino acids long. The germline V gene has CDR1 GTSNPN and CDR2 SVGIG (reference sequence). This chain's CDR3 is CAWRTATNEKLFF. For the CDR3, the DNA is TGTGCCTGGAGAACAGCAACTAATGAAAAACTGTTTTTT.

Here the CDR3 reads CASSPWGYSTDTQYF. DNA for the CDR3: TGCGCCAGCAGCCCATGGGGGTACAGCACAGATACGCAGTATTTT. The genes are TRBV5-1 and TRBJ2-3; D tentatively reads TRBD1 or TRBD2 (5 bases each). Per germline, CDR1 SGHRS and CDR2 YFSETQ. CDR3 length: 15 residues. The V and J ends lost 4 bases and 0 bases respectively, with 12 bases between them.

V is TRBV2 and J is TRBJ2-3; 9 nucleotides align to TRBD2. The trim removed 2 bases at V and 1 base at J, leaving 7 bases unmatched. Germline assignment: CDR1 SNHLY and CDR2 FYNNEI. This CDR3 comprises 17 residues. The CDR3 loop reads CASSELREGVGTDTQYF. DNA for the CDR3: TGTGCCAGCAGTGAACTGCGGGAGGGAGTGGGCACAGATACGCAGTATTTT. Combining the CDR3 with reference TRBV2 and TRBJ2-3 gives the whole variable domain EPEVTQTPSHQVTQMGQEVILRCVPISNHLYFYWYRQILGQKVEFLVSFYNNEISEKSEIFDDQFSVERPDGSNFTLKIRSTKLEDSAMYFCASSELREGVGTDTQYFGPGTRLTVL.

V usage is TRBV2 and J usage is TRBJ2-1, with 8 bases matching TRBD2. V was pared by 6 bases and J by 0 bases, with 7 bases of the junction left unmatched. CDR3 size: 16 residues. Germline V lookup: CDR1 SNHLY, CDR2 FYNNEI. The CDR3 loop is CASSGIAGSSYNEQFF. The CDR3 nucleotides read TGTGCCAGCAGCGGTATAGCGGGGAGCTCCTACAATGAGCAGTTCTTC.

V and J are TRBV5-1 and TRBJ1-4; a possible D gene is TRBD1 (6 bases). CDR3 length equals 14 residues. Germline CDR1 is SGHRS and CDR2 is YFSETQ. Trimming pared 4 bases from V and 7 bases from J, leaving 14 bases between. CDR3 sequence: CASSVTGSTEKLFF. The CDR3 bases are TGCGCCAGCAGCGTGACAGGATCCACTGAAAAACTGTTTTTT.

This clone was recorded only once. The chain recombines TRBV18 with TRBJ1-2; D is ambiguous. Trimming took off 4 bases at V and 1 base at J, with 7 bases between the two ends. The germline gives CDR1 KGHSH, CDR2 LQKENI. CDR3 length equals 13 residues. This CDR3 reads CASSQSDNYGYTF. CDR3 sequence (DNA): TGTGCCAGCTCACAGTCGGATAACTATGGCTACACCTTC.

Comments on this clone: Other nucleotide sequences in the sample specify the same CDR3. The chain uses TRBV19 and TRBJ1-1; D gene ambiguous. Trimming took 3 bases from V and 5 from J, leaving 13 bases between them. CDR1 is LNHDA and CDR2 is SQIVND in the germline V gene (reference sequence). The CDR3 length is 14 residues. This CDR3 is CASSISSGRTEAFF. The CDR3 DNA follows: TGTGCCAGTAGTATCTCCTCTGGGAGGACTGAAGCTTTCTTT. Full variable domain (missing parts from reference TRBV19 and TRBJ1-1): DGGITQSPKYLFRKEGQNVTLSCEQNLNHDAMYWYRQDPGQGLRLIYYSQIVNDFQKGDIAEGYSVSREKKESFPLTVTSAQKNPTAFYLCASSISSGRTEAFFGQGTRLTVV.

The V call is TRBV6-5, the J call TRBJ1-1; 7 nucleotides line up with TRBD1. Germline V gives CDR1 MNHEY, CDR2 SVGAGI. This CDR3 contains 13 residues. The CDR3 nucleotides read TGTGTCACAGGGGAGACGGTGGGAACTGAAGCTTTCTTT. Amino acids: CVTGETVGTEAFF.

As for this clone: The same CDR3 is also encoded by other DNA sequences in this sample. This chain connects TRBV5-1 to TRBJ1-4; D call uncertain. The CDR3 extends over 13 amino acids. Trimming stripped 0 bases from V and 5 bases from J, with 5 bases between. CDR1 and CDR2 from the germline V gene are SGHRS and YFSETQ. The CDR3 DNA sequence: TGCGCCAGCAGCTTGGGTGTAAATGAAAAACTGTTTTTT. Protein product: CASSLGVNEKLFF.